This TCR beta chain came from a study of T cell repertoires in cytomegalovirus infection. Across the study: The authors relied on CMV epitopes, both recently identified HLA-C-restricted and well-studied HLA-B-restricted. An indication of both CMV infection and matching HLA type came from public TCR beta signatures. Points from the study as a whole: Within the response measured ex vivo, HLA-C-restricted CMV-specific TCR beta clonotypes were dominant.

Germline V gene sequence: CDR1 MDHEN, CDR2 SYDVKM. The CDR3 length is 13 residues. TCRdb re-called the reads with MiXCR, one entry per CDR3 protein. The sample holds over 250,000 distinct CDR3 sequences, around 20% seen once. Notes on this clonotype: The target antigen is unknown. The junction departs from the called germline gene at one end, perhaps through a read error.

Specimen: cultured PBMCs, collected from culture after CMV antigen stimulation. This TCR was sampled from a human donor in good health (CMV status not recorded). Some clones in this sample may be carry-over from other donors' samples. This rearrangement joins TRBV28 to TRBJ2-5, with D possibly matching TRBD2 (6 bases). Here the CDR3 DNA reads TGTGCCAGCAGTCTCCTCGCTCGGGAGACCCAGTCCTTC. Amino acid sequence: CASSLLARETQSF. The variable domain in full, completed from reference TRBV28 and TRBJ2-5, reads DVKVTQSSRYLVKRTGEKVFLECVQDMDHENMFWYRQDPGLGLRLIYFSYDVKMKEKGDIPEGYSVSREKKERFSLILESASTNQTSMYLCASSLLARETQSFGPGTRLLVL.